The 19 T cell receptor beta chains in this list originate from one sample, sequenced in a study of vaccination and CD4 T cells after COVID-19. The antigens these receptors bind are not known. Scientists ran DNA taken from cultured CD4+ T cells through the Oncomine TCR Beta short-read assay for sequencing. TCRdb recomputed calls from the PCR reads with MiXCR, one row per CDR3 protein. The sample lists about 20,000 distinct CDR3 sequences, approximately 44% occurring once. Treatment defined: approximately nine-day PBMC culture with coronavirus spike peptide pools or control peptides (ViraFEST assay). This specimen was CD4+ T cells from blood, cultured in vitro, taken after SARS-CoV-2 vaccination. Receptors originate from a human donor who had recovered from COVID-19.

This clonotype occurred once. CDR3 in amino acids: CSVRNGDFTTEAFF. Here the CDR3 DNA reads TGCAGCGTTAGAAACGGGGACTTCACCACTGAAGCTTTCTTT. The rearrangement links TRBV29-1 to TRBJ1-1; possible D gene TRBD1, 5 bases. V lost 5 bases and J lost 4, with 17 bases in between. CDR1 and CDR2 (germline): SQVTM, ANQGSEA. The length of the CDR3 is 14 residues.

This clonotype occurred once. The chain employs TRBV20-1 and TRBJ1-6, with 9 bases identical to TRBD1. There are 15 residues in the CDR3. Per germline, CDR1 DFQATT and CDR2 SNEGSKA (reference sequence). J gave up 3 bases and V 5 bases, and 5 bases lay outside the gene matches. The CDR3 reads CSAGGQGNYNSPLHF. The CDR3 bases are TGCAGTGCTGGGGGACAGGGAAACTATAATTCACCCCTCCACTTT.

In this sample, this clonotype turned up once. CDR3 loop: CASSLGSNPENIQYF. For the CDR3, the DNA is TGTGCCAGCAGCTTAGGATCGAATCCGGAAAACATTCAGTACTTC. J is TRBJ2-4 and V is TRBV7-2, with unresolved D. Germline values: CDR1 SGHTA, CDR2 FQGNSA. The CDR3 totals 15 residues. Trimming pared 1 base from V and 5 bases from J, leaving 12 bases between. The complete variable domain, with remaining parts taken from reference TRBV7-2 and TRBJ2-4, reads GAGVSQSPSNKVTEKGKDVELRCDPISGHTALYWYRQSLGQGLEFLIYFQGNSAPDKSGLPSDRFSAERTGGSVSTLTIQRTQQEDSAVYLCASSLGSNPENIQYFGAGTRLSVL.

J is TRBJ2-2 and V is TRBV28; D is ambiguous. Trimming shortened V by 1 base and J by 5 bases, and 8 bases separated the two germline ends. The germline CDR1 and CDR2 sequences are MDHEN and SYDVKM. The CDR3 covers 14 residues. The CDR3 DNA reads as TGTGCCAGCAGTTTATCTACCAGGACCGGGGAGCTGTTTTTT. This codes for CASSLSTRTGELFF.

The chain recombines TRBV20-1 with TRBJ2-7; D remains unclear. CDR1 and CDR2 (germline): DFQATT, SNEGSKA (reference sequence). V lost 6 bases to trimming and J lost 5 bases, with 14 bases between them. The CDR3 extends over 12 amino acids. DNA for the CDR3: TGCAGTGCCATCCCCCGGTTTAACGAGCAGTACTTC. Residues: CSAIPRFNEQYF.

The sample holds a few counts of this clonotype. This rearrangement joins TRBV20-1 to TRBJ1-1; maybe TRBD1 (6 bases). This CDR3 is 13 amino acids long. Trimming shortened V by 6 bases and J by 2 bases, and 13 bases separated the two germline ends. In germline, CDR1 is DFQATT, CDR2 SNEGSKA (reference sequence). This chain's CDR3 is CSAQRTENTEAFF. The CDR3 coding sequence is TGCAGTGCCCAAAGGACAGAAAACACTGAAGCTTTCTTT.

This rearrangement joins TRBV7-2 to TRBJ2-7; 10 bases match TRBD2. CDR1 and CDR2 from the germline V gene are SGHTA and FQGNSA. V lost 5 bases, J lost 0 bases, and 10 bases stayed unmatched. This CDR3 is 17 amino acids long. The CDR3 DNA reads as TGTGCCAGCAGCGACCCACTAGCGGGATCTCTCTCCTACGAGCAGTACTTC. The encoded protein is CASSDPLAGSLSYEQYF.

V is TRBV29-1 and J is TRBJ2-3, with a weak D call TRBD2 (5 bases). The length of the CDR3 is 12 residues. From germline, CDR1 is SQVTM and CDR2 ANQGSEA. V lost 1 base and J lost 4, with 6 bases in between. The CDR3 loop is CSVEVEADTQYF. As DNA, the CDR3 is TGCAGCGTTGAAGTGGAGGCAGATACGCAGTATTTT.

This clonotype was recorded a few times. CDR3 sequence reads: CASHGARGLGYTF. In nucleotides, the CDR3 is TGTGCCAGCCATGGCGCCAGGGGGCTCGGCTACACCTTC. V is TRBV28 and J is TRBJ1-2, with 8 bases lining up with TRBD1. Germline loops: CDR1 MDHEN, CDR2 SYDVKM. CDR3 size: 13 residues. The V segment lost 8 bases and the J segment 8 bases; nucleotides outside the gene matches: 10.

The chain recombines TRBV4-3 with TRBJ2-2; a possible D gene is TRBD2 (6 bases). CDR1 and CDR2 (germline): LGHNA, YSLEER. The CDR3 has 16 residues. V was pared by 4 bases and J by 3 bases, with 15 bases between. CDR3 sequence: CASSPRGSLDTGELFF. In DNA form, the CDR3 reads TGCGCCAGCAGCCCCCGGGGGTCGCTCGACACCGGGGAGCTGTTTTTT.

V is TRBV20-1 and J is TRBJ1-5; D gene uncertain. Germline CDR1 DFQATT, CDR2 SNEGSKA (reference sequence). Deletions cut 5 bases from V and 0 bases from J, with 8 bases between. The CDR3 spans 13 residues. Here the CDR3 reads CSARRYSNQPQHF. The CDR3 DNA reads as TGCAGTGCTCGACGGTATAGCAATCAGCCCCAGCATTTT.

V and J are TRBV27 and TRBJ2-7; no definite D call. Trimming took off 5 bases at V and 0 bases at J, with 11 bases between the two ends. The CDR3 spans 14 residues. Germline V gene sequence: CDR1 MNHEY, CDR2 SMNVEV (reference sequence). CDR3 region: CASSPRTGSYEQYF. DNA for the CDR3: TGTGCCAGCAGTCCAAGAACTGGCTCCTACGAGCAGTACTTC.

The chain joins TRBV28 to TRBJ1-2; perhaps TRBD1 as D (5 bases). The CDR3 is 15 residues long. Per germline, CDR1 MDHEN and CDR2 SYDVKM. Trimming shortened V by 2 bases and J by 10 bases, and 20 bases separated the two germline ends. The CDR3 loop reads CASSLPTGTASTYTF. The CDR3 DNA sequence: TGTGCCAGCAGTTTACCAACGGGGACGGCTAGTACCTACACCTTC.

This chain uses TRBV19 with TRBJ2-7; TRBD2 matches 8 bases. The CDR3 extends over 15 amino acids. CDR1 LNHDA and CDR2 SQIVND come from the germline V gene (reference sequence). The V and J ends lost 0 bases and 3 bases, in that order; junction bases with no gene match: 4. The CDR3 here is CASSIEGSGSYEQYF. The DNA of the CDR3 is TGTGCCAGTAGTATAGAGGGGAGCGGGAGCTACGAGCAGTACTTC.

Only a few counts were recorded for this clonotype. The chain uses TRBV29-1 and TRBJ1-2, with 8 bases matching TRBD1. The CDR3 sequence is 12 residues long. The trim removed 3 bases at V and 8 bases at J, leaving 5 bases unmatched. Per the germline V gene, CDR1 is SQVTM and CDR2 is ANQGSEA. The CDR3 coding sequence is TGCAGCGTTGACAGGGGGCTTGGCGGCTACACCTTC. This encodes CSVDRGLGGYTF.

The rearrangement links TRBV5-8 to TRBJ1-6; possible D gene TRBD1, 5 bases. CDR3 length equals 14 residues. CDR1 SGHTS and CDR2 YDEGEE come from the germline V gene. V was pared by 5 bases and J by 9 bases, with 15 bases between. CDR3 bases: TGTGCCAGCAGAATGATTGGGACGGGTTCACCCCTCCACTTT. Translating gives CASRMIGTGSPLHF.

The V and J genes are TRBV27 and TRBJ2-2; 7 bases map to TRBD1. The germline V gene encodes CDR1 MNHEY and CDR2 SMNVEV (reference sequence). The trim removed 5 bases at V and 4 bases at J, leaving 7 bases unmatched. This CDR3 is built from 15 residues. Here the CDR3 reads CASSRTGVSTGELFF. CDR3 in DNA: TGTGCCAGCAGTCGTACAGGGGTGAGCACCGGGGAGCTGTTTTTT.

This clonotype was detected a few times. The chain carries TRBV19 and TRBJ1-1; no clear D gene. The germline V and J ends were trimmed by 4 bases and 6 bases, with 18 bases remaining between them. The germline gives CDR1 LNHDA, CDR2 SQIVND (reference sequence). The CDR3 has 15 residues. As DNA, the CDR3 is TGTGCCAGTAGTACCCCACCCGGTCGAGGGTCTGAAGCTTTCTTT. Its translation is CASSTPPGRGSEAFF.

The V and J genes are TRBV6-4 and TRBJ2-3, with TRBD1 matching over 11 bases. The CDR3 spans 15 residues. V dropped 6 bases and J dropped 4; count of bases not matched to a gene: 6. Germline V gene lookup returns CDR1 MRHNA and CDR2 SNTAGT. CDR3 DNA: TGTGCCAGCAGCTCCGGGACAGGGGGTTCAGATACGCAGTATTTT. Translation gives CASSSGTGGSDTQYF.